The next 18 T cell receptor beta chains were all read from a single sample in a study of OX40 agonist ivuxolimab in advanced cancers. The library was obtained by the immunoSEQ multiplex PCR assay. TCRdb took this table from immuneACCESS and kept in-frame rearrangements with V and J called. Such tables lack part of the clones; where checked against another copy, unresolved V genes explain under half of the gap, and the rest is unexplained. In this sample the table shows about 35,000 clones, 85% to 95% of which occur a single time. 4% to 5% of the sample belongs to the ten largest clones. Sequencing was performed on CD4+ or CD8+ T cells sorted from blood, taken in a trial of the OX40 agonist ivuxolimab. The source is an adult with an advanced solid tumor such as melanoma, head and neck, liver or kidney cancer.

The V and J genes are TRBV6-6 and TRBJ1-2; TRBD1 aligns across 8 bases. The CDR3 covers 15 residues. V shed 3 bases, J shed 4 bases, and the junction held 7 bases outside the gene matches. In germline, CDR1 is MNHNY, CDR2 SVGAGI (reference sequence). This CDR3 reads CASSYGDRRVYGYTF. The DNA of the CDR3 is TGTGCCAGCAGTTATGGGGACAGGAGGGTCTATGGCTACACCTTC.

The chain is built from TRBV7-8 and TRBJ1-2; D is undetermined. Germline V lookup: CDR1 SGHVS, CDR2 FQNEAQ. Trimming left V 2 bases short and J 1 base short, with 8 bases between. The CDR3 sequence is 14 residues long. The CDR3 DNA reads as TGTGCCAGCAGCTTATACAACAATAACTATGGCTACACCTTC. Protein: CASSLYNNNYGYTF.

Only one count was recorded for this clone. V gene TRBV28 combines with J gene TRBJ2-1; no clear D gene. Germline V lookup: CDR1 MDHEN, CDR2 SYDVKM. V was clipped by 5 bases and J by 6 bases, with 17 bases between them. The CDR3 consists of 15 residues. The CDR3 region has the DNA TGTGCCAGCAGTCGAGGTGGCAGTCTCGGCAATGAGCAGTTCTTC. It translates to CASSRGGSLGNEQFF. The variable domain in full, with the rest retrieved from reference TRBV28 and TRBJ2-1, is DVKVTQSSRYLVKRTGEKVFLECVQDMDHENMFWYRQDPGLGLRLIYFSYDVKMKEKGDIPEGYSVSREKKERFSLILESASTNQTSMYLCASSRGGSLGNEQFFGPGTRLTVL.

This rearrangement joins TRBV6-5 to TRBJ2-4; D might be TRBD1 (6 bases). The CDR3 loop spans 14 amino acids. Trimming stripped 6 bases from V and 5 bases from J, with 14 bases between. Germline V lookup: CDR1 MNHEY, CDR2 SVGAGI. CDR3 residues: CASSPGTPQNIQYF. The CDR3 coding sequence is TGTGCCAGCAGCCCTGGGACACCCCAAAACATTCAGTACTTC.

The rearrangement joins TRBV6-5 to TRBJ1-6, with no clear D. Germline lookup yields CDR1 MNHEY and CDR2 SVGAGI. There are 13 residues in the CDR3. Trimming removed 6 bases from V and 5 bases from J, with 8 bases in between. The CDR3 loop reads CASSPLHNSPLHF. CDR3 nucleotides: TGTGCCAGCAGCCCGCTCCATAATTCACCCCTCCACTTT.

V is TRBV19 and J is TRBJ2-1, with TRBD2 identical over 15 bases. The CDR3 sequence is 17 residues long. V was pared by 6 bases and J by 0 bases, with 3 bases of the junction left unmatched. CDR1 LNHDA and CDR2 SQIVND come from the germline V gene (reference sequence). DNA for the CDR3: TGTGCCAGTAGGGGGACTAGCGGGGGGAGCTCCTACAATGAGCAGTTCTTC. This translates into CASRGTSGGSSYNEQFF. The full variable domain, rest sourced from reference TRBV19 and TRBJ2-1, is DGGITQSPKYLFRKEGQNVTLSCEQNLNHDAMYWYRQDPGQGLRLIYYSQIVNDFQKGDIAEGYSVSREKKESFPLTVTSAQKNPTAFYLCASRGTSGGSSYNEQFFGPGTRLTVL.

The rearrangement links TRBV7-3 to TRBJ2-3, with D perhaps matching TRBD2 (5 bases). This CDR3 is built from 15 residues. CDR1 and CDR2 (germline): SGHTA, FQGTGA. The germline V and J ends were trimmed by 1 base and 0 bases, with 8 bases remaining between them. This chain's CDR3 is CASSLNGGSTDTQYF. CDR3 nucleotide sequence: TGTGCCAGCAGCTTAAACGGCGGGAGCACAGATACGCAGTATTTT.

In its sample, this clone was seen once. The V call is TRBV29-1, the J call TRBJ1-1; D ambiguous. Per germline, CDR1 SQVTM and CDR2 ANQGSEA. Trimming removed 0 bases at V and 3 bases at J, with 11 bases between. The CDR3 runs to 14 residues. This CDR3 reads CSVEDRVFYTEAFF. The DNA for the CDR3 is TGCAGCGTTGAAGATCGCGTTTTCTACACTGAAGCTTTCTTT.

The chain has TRBV18 and TRBJ2-7; 7 positions match TRBD1. Germline V gene sequence: CDR1 KGHSH, CDR2 LQKENI. The V gene end was trimmed by 1 base and the J gene end by 5 bases; junction bases not matched to a gene: 5. The CDR3 is 14 amino acids. Here the CDR3 DNA reads TGTGCCAGCTCACCACAGGCACAGGGGAACGAGCAGTACTTC. Amino acid sequence: CASSPQAQGNEQYF.

V and J are TRBV4-1 and TRBJ1-3; 11 nucleotides line up with TRBD1. The CDR3 covers 17 residues. V shed 3 bases and J 0 bases; nucleotides not matched to a gene: 4. CDR1 and CDR2 (germline): MGHRA, YSYEKL. The CDR3 region has the DNA TGCGCCAGCAGCCAGTCAGGACAGGGGGCCTCTGGAAACACCATATATTTT. It codes for CASSQSGQGASGNTIYF.

The rearrangement links TRBV27 to TRBJ1-2; D is uncertain. The V and J ends lost 5 bases and 3 bases respectively, with 16 bases between them. This CDR3 comprises 15 residues. The germline V gene encodes CDR1 MNHEY and CDR2 SMNVEV (reference sequence). Here the CDR3 reads CASSRSTGYDYGYTF. DNA of the CDR3: TGTGCCAGCAGTCGATCGACGGGGTACGACTATGGCTACACCTTC.

V usage is TRBV28 and J usage is TRBJ2-7; D is undetermined. Germline CDR1 is MDHEN and CDR2 is SYDVKM. V shed 6 bases and J shed 6 bases, with 27 bases lying between them. This CDR3 has 17 amino acids. CDR3 bases: TGTGCCAGCAGCCCGCCCAGTGGGTTGTACCAGCAGGTCGAGCAGTACTTC. Translated: CASSPPSGLYQQVEQYF.

This chain joins TRBV7-2 and TRBJ2-2; D gene unclear. V lost 5 bases, J lost 5 bases, and 9 bases lay in between. This CDR3 is 13 amino acids long. Germline assignment: CDR1 SGHTA and CDR2 FQGNSA. Here the CDR3 reads CASSEVRTGELFF. CDR3 coding DNA: TGTGCCAGCAGCGAAGTCCGGACCGGGGAGCTGTTTTTT.

V is TRBV4-3 and J is TRBJ2-7; 9 nucleotides align to TRBD1. In germline, CDR1 is LGHNA, CDR2 YSLEER. The CDR3 length is 15 residues. V shed 2 bases, J shed 2 bases, and the junction held 4 bases outside the gene matches. The CDR3 sequence is CASSQYRTGAYEQYF. In DNA form, the CDR3 reads TGCGCCAGCAGCCAATATAGGACAGGGGCCTACGAGCAGTACTTC.

The rearrangement joins TRBV5-1 to TRBJ1-1; TRBD1 matches 9 bases. The germline V gene has CDR1 SGHRS and CDR2 YFSETQ. The CDR3 has 14 residues. J gave up 4 bases and V 4 bases, and 5 bases lay outside the gene matches. Here the CDR3 reads CASSGQGISTEAFF. The CDR3 DNA reads TGCGCCAGCAGCGGACAGGGGATAAGCACTGAAGCTTTCTTT.

In this sample, this clone turned up once. The chain links TRBV5-6 to TRBJ1-6, with D unclear. Germline CDR1 reads SGHDT; CDR2 reads YYEEEE. This CDR3 has 13 residues. V lost 4 bases, J lost 8 bases, and 10 bases lay in between. The CDR3 DNA reads as TGTGCCAGCAGCCTAAAGGGTGATTCACCCCTCCACTTT. Translation: CASSLKGDSPLHF.

The gene calls are TRBV6-1 and TRBJ2-7, with 9 positions matching TRBD2. The trim removed 9 bases at V and 2 bases at J, leaving 11 bases unmatched. The germline V gene encodes CDR1 MNHNS and CDR2 SASEGT. This CDR3 region has 15 residues. CDR3 loop: CASILAGLGTYEQYF. The CDR3 DNA reads TGTGCCAGTATTCTAGCGGGACTTGGAACCTACGAGCAGTACTTC.

This chain uses TRBV4-1 with TRBJ2-3, with D possibly TRBD2 on 5 matching bases. The CDR3 covers 16 residues. V was shortened by 1 base and J by 1 base, with 12 bases between the two germline ends. CDR1 and CDR2 (germline): MGHRA, YSYEKL. CDR3 DNA sequence: TGCGCCAGCAGCCAAGGGAATAGCGATGGCACAGATACGCAGTATTTT. Protein: CASSQGNSDGTDTQYF.